These 20 T cell receptor beta chains were all obtained from the same sample, sequenced in a study of T cell clonality in common variable immunodeficiency (dated by TCRdb to 2015 to 2017). The method was the immunoSEQ multiplex PCR assay. The table comes from immuneACCESS by way of TCRdb, which keeps in-frame sequences with V and J called. Part of the clones is missing from these tables; in studies checked, under half for an unresolved V gene and the rest for unknown reasons. Listed for this sample are about 45,000 clones, none observed only a single time. The top ten hold about 10% of the sample. Sequenced sample: peripheral blood mononuclear cells. The receptors stem from a person aged 18 to 69 in good health.

This clone came up many times. The observed sequence ends 3 residues before the CDR3 terminus, with the missing tail filled in from the germline J gene. The V and J genes are TRBV12-3 or TRBV12-4 and TRBJ1-2; D is ambiguous. Trimming left V 2 bases short and J 0 bases short, with 10 bases between. There are 15 residues in the CDR3. CDR3 amino acids: CASSLKAEANYGYTF. The part of the CDR3 DNA that was read is TGTGCCAGCAGTTTAAAGGCAGAAGCTAACTATGGC.

This clone has at least ten counts. The CDR3 end lies 3 residues beyond the end of the read and is filled in from the germline J gene. This chain connects TRBV5-1 to TRBJ1-5; D not certain. Trimming stripped 5 bases from V and 4 bases from J, with 10 bases between. The CDR3 is 13 residues long. Germline CDR1 and CDR2: SGHRS and YFSETQ. The CDR3 here is CASRVQENQPQHF. The DNA read from the CDR3 is TGCGCCAGCAGAGTTCAGGAAAATCAGCCC.

The sample holds many counts of this clone. The missing CDR3 end, 3 residues past where the read stops, is filled in from the germline J gene. This chain uses TRBV23-1 with TRBJ1-6, with a tentative D call TRBD1 (6 bases). TRBV23-1 is classed as an ORF, of uncertain function. The CDR3 spans 18 residues. V lost 6 bases, J lost 1 base, and 19 bases lay in between. CDR3 DNA, as far as it was read: TGCGCCAGCAGCCTCGGGGCCCTAACAGGGTCCTATAATTCACCC. It encodes CASSLGALTGSYNSP. The full CDR3 is CASSLGALTGSYNSPLHF.

This clone appeared many times. The CDR3 goes on 3 residues after the read ends, and that part is filled in from the germline J gene. J is TRBJ2-1 and V is TRBV14, with 13 bases that match TRBD2. The CDR3 length is 15 residues. The trim removed 6 bases at V and 6 bases at J, leaving 5 bases unmatched. Germline loops: CDR1 SGHDN, CDR2 FVKESK. The CDR3 protein is CASSILAGGLNEQFF. The covered CDR3 bases are TGTGCCAGCAGTATACTAGCGGGGGGGCTCAATGAG.

The table lists this clone with many counts. The read ends 3 residues early relative to the CDR3; the germline J gene fills the gap. The genes are TRBV5-1 and TRBJ2-5; D remains ambiguous. Trimming left V 1 base short and J 2 bases short, with 6 bases between. The CDR3 runs to 13 residues. Germline V lookup: CDR1 SGHRS, CDR2 YFSETQ. The CDR3 DNA, read in part, is TGCGCCAGCAGCTTGTCACTGCAAGAGACC. Encoded protein: CASSLSLQET. The CDR3 as a whole reads CASSLSLQETQYF.

Worth noting for this clone: The read terminates 3 residues before the CDR3 end, so the remaining end is supplied by the germline J gene. The chain employs TRBV29-1 and TRBJ2-7, with D tentatively TRBD1 (5 bases). The CDR3 consists of 14 residues. Trimming removed 5 bases at V and 2 bases at J, with 16 bases between. CDR1 and CDR2 (germline): SQVTM, ANQGSEA. CDR3 amino acids: CSVHPSDTPYEQYF. CDR3 bases read: TGCAGCGTTCACCCCTCGGACACCCCCTACGAG.

Note on this clone: One end of the junction fails to match germline, which may point to a read error. Read coverage stops 3 residues before the CDR3 terminus; the germline J gene supplies the remainder. The V gene is TRBV11-2, the J gene TRBJ1-3; 10 nucleotides agree with TRBD1. From germline, CDR1 is SGHAT and CDR2 FQNNGV. This CDR3 comprises 15 residues. CDR3: CASSKTGGSGDTIYF. Incomplete CDR3 DNA: TGTGCCAGCAGCAAGACAGGGGGCAGTGGAGACACC.

This clone was observed at least ten times. The missing CDR3 end, 3 residues past where the read stops, is filled in from the germline J gene. V is TRBV30 and J is TRBJ2-7, with 8 bases fitting TRBD1. Per the germline V gene, CDR1 is GTSNPN and CDR2 is SVGIG (reference sequence). CDR3 size: 14 residues. Trimming cost V 2 bases and J 2 bases; bases outside gene matches: 5. The CDR3 sequence: CAWSRWDRPYEQYF. The covered CDR3 bases are TGTGCCTGGAGTAGGTGGGACAGGCCCTACGAG.

In its sample, this clone was seen many times. The chain's CDR3 is CASSEGGGETQYF. The CDR3 DNA, read in part, is TGTGCCAGCAGTGAAGGGGGCGGTGAGACC. J is TRBJ2-5 and V is TRBV6-4; TRBD1 matches at 7 bases. Read data end 3 residues before the CDR3 end; the end is taken from the germline J gene. CDR3 length equals 13 residues. Unmatched junction bases numbered 3, after V lost 3 bases and J lost 5 bases. Germline V lookup: CDR1 MRHNA, CDR2 SNTAGT.

This clone was observed many times. The read terminates 3 residues before the CDR3 end, so the remaining end is supplied by the germline J gene. The V call is TRBV5-4, the J call TRBJ2-7, with TRBD1 matching 9 bases. Germline V gene lookup returns CDR1 SGHNT and CDR2 YYREEE (reference sequence). The CDR3 is 13 amino acids. V lost 0 bases, J lost 5 bases, and 0 bases stayed unmatched. CDR3 protein: CASSLGTGDEQYF. CDR3 bases read: TGTGCCAGCAGCTTGGGGACAGGGGACGAG.

At least ten counts were recorded for this clone. With the read ending 3 residues before the CDR3 end, the germline J gene is used to fill in that end. J is TRBJ1-6 and V is TRBV20-1; D remains ambiguous. The ends were cut back, 5 bases at V and 6 bases at J, with 17 bases in the middle. CDR1 and CDR2 (germline): DFQATT, SNEGSKA (reference sequence). The CDR3 runs 15 residues. The sequenced part of the CDR3 DNA is TGCAGTGCTCTAGACTATCAGAAGTCTAATTCACCC. It encodes CSALDYQKSNSP. The complete CDR3 reads CSALDYQKSNSPLHF.

Worth noting for this clone: The CDR3 end lies 3 residues beyond the end of the read and is filled in from the germline J gene. V usage is TRBV5-1 and J usage is TRBJ2-5, with 7 bases identical to TRBD2. This CDR3 has 15 amino acids. CDR1 and CDR2 (germline): SGHRS, YFSETQ. V trimming: 0 bases; J trimming: 3 bases; junction bases outside the gene matches: 5. The sequenced CDR3 bases are TGCGCCAGCAGCTTGGGGGCGGGAGTGGAAGAGACC. It yields the protein CASSLGAGVEET. The full-length CDR3 reads as CASSLGAGVEETQYF.

This clone was counted at least ten times. With the read ending 3 residues before the CDR3 end, the germline J gene is used to fill in that end. The chain is built from TRBV20-1 and TRBJ1-6; TRBD1 might be the D (5 bases). This CDR3 comprises 13 residues. Trimming removed 6 bases at V and 12 bases at J, with 18 bases between. Germline values: CDR1 DFQATT, CDR2 SNEGSKA (reference sequence). Here the CDR3 reads CSAKDTATRPLHF. The sequenced CDR3 bases are TGCAGTGCGAAGGACACAGCCACGCGACCC.

Many counts were recorded for this clone. The read falls 3 residues short of the CDR3 end, and the missing part is taken from the germline J gene. The chain joins TRBV20-1 to TRBJ2-7, with D perhaps matching TRBD2 (6 bases). V lost 6 bases and J lost 1, with 19 bases in between. The V gene's germline CDR1 is DFQATT and CDR2 SNEGSKA (reference sequence). CDR3 length equals 15 residues. The CDR3 here is CSATTTGRGSYEQYF. Incomplete CDR3 DNA: TGCAGTGCAACCACAACGGGGCGGGGATCCTACGAG.

At least ten counts were recorded for this clone. The CDR3 goes on 3 residues after the read ends, and that part is filled in from the germline J gene. The rearrangement links TRBV5-4 to TRBJ1-3, with a possible D match to TRBD1 (6 bases). The length of the CDR3 is 12 residues. Germline V CDR1 and CDR2: SGHNT, YYREEE (reference sequence). Trimming cost V 2 bases and J 7 bases, with 7 bases left between them. The CDR3 protein is CASSFGQNTIYF. Incomplete CDR3 DNA: TGTGCCAGCAGCTTTGGACAGAACACC. Filled out from reference TRBV5-4 and TRBJ1-3, the complete variable domain reads ETGVTQSPTHLIKTRGQQVTLRCSSQSGHNTVSWYQQALGQGPQFIFQYYREEENGRGNFPPRFSGLQFPNYSSELNVNALELDDSALYLCASSFGQNTIYFGEGSWLTVV.

This clone was observed many times. The CDR3 end lies 3 residues beyond the end of the read and is filled in from the germline J gene. The rearrangement joins TRBV5-1 to TRBJ2-6; 7 positions agree with TRBD2. V shed 2 bases, J shed 2 bases, and the junction held 1 base outside the gene matches. Germline lookup yields CDR1 SGHRS and CDR2 YFSETQ. This CDR3 comprises 15 residues. CDR3 protein: CASSFGGAGANVLTF. Incomplete CDR3 DNA: TGCGCCAGCAGCTTTGGGGGGGCTGGGGCCAACGTC. The entire variable domain, with the rest obtained from reference TRBV5-1 and TRBJ2-6, is as follows: KAGVTQTPRYLIKTRGQQVTLSCSPISGHRSVSWYQQTPGQGLQFLFEYFSETQRNKGNFPGRFSGRQFSNSRSEMNVSTLELGDSALYLCASSFGGAGANVLTFGAGSRLTVL.

This clone was seen ten or more times. The CDR3 goes on 3 residues after the read ends, and that part is filled in from the germline J gene. The rearrangement uses TRBV6-2 or TRBV6-3 and TRBJ1-2; D not certain. Germline V gene data show CDR1 as MNHEY and CDR2 as SVGEGT. Trimming took 11 bases from V and 7 from J, leaving 11 bases between them. This CDR3 is built from 10 residues. The sequenced part of the CDR3 DNA is TGTGCCCCCAGCGGGAGTGGC. Its translation: CAPSGSG. The CDR3, in full, reads CAPSGSGYTF.

The sample holds many counts of this clone. The CDR3 extends 3 residues past the end of the read, so its final part is completed from the germline J gene. The chain joins TRBV14 to TRBJ1-2; D remains unclear. The CDR3 runs to 15 residues. The V gene lost 4 bases and the J gene lost 4 bases, with 16 bases spanning the gap. CDR1 and CDR2 (germline): SGHDN, FVKESK. The CDR3: CASSPNIYGLYGYTF. The CDR3 bases that were read are TGTGCCAGCAGCCCGAATATATATGGACTCTATGGC.

This clone was recorded many times. Read coverage stops 3 residues before the CDR3 terminus; the germline J gene supplies the remainder. This sequence joins TRBV12-3 or TRBV12-4 and TRBJ2-2, with 8 bases matching TRBD2. The CDR3 consists of 14 residues. The V gene end was trimmed by 6 bases and the J gene end by 4 bases; junction bases not matched to a gene: 4. CDR3 amino acids: CASRRGAGTGELFF. The CDR3 bases that were read are TGTGCCAGCAGGCGGGGGGCCGGCACCGGGGAG.

Ten or more counts support this clone. From the germline J gene comes the end of the CDR3, since the read stops 3 residues before it. The chain uses TRBV30 and TRBJ1-2, with 11 bases that match TRBD1. The CDR3 covers 14 residues. V lost 4 bases and J lost 7; bases outside the gene matches: 8. Germline-derived CDR1 and CDR2 are GTSNPN and SVGIG (reference sequence). The CDR3 spells CAWKSGTGGFGYTF. The CDR3 DNA, read in part, is TGTGCCTGGAAGTCTGGGACAGGGGGTTTTGGC.